The 22 T cell receptor beta chains in this list originate from one sample, sequenced in a study of tumor and adjacent non-tumor tissue in lung cancer. The library came from three nested PCR rounds adapted from ARM-PCR protocols. MiXCR, run by TCRdb on the multiplex PCR reads, gives a single entry per CDR3 protein. The table lists about 86,000 distinct CDR3 sequences, under 80% of them singletons. The template was RNA from unsorted bulk tissue. More than 3 cm separated this lung sample from the edge of the tumor. Sequencing input: distant non-tumor lung tissue. The receptors stem from a woman in her fifties or sixties with non-small cell lung cancer.

This chain joins TRBV20-1 and TRBJ2-3; maybe TRBD2 (6 bases). With 4 bases removed from V and 4 bases from J, the gap between germline ends came to 18 bases. The CDR3 has 15 amino acids. The germline gives CDR1 DFQATT, CDR2 SNEGSKA (reference sequence). The CDR3 region is CSATWVAVVADTQYF. The DNA for the CDR3 is TGCAGTGCTACTTGGGTAGCGGTAGTGGCAGATACGCAGTATTTT.

CDR3 nucleotides: TGTGCCAGCTTTGGAAACGAGCGAGTCACAGATATGCACTATTTT. Its protein is CASFGNERVTDMHYF. The rearrangement links TRBV12-3 or TRBV12-4 to TRBJ2-3; D remains unclear. Deletions cut 8 bases from V and 15 bases from J, with 30 bases between. The CDR3 loop spans 15 amino acids.

The table lists this clonotype with many counts. In DNA form, the CDR3 reads TGTGCCAGCAGCCTCTTGGACCTCACGGAAGGCTACACCTTC. It translates to CASSLLDLTEGYTF. This rearrangement joins TRBV12-3 or TRBV12-4 to TRBJ1-2; D uncertain. V lost 6 bases and J lost 8, with 19 bases in between. The CDR3 consists of 14 residues.

This chain uses TRBV20-1 with TRBJ1-1; the D is unclear. Germline V CDR1 and CDR2: DFQATT, SNEGSKA (reference sequence). This CDR3 comprises 13 residues. Trimming stripped 1 base from V and 3 bases from J, with 9 bases between. The CDR3 DNA follows: TGCAGTGCTAGAGGACGGCCGGACACTGAAGCTTTCTTT. It codes for CSARGRPDTEAFF.

On this clonotype: The conserved phenylalanine or tryptophan normally closing the CDR3 is absent here, so this likely arose from a read error. V is TRBV5-6 and J is TRBJ2-2, with 14 bases aligning to TRBD2. CDR1 SGHDT and CDR2 YYEEEE come from the germline V gene. The CDR3 length is 17 residues. This CDR3 is CVSSPGLAGVDSGELFL. CDR3 nucleotides: TGTGTCAGCAGCCCGGGACTAGCGGGAGTTGACTCCGGGGAGCTGTTTTTA.

Remarks on this clonotype: Here the CDR3 omits its conserved ending phenylalanine or tryptophan, so a read error is the likely source. The chain has TRBV12-3 or TRBV12-4 and TRBJ2-4; perhaps TRBD1 as D (5 bases). Trimming shortened V by 1 base and J by 1 base, and 11 bases separated the two germline ends. This CDR3 is built from 16 residues. CDR3 amino acids: CASSLGTPHAKNIQYS. The CDR3 region has the DNA TGTGCCAGCAGTTTAGGGACACCACATGCCAAAAACATTCAGTACTCC.

This rearrangement joins TRBV12-3 or TRBV12-4 to TRBJ2-1, with 8 bases lining up with TRBD2. The V and J ends lost 3 bases and 4 bases, in that order; junction bases with no gene match: 11. CDR3 length: 17 residues. This CDR3 is CASSFLGTSGVYNEQFF. In DNA, the CDR3 is TGTGCCAGCAGTTTTCTCGGAACTAGCGGAGTGTACAATGAGCAGTTCTTC.

V gene TRBV7-8 combines with J gene TRBJ2-7; D not certain. Germline V gene sequence: CDR1 SGHVS, CDR2 FQNEAQ. The CDR3 is 15 amino acids. Deletions cut 0 bases from V and 2 bases from J, with 11 bases between. CDR3 protein: CASSLAQSLTYEQYF. CDR3 sequence (DNA): TGTGCCAGCAGCTTAGCCCAGAGTCTCACCTACGAGCAGTACTTC.

A word on this clonotype: The junction shows a germline mismatch at one end, possibly a read error. This chain uses TRBV20-1 with TRBJ2-2; TRBD2 is a possible D gene (5 bases). The germline V gene has CDR1 DFQATT and CDR2 SNEGSKA (reference sequence). The CDR3 loop spans 12 amino acids. This CDR3 reads CSPRDNTGELFF. CDR3 bases: TGCAGTCCTAGAGATAACACCGGGGAGTTGTTTTTT.

On this clonotype itself: The junction and the germline gene differ at one end; a read error may be behind it. The rearrangement links TRBV6-2 or TRBV6-3 to TRBJ2-6; D perhaps matches TRBD1 (5 bases). In germline, CDR1 is MNHEY, CDR2 SVGEGT. This CDR3 contains 15 residues. In DNA, the CDR3 is TGTGCCAACAGTGGACCGATCCCTGGGGCCAACGTCCTAACTTTC. Its translation: CANSGPIPGANVLTF.

As regards this clonotype: This may arise from a read error, as a much more abundant clone is one base away. The chain couples TRBV20-1 to TRBJ2-1; 8 nucleotides align to TRBD2. V shed 1 base, J shed 6 bases, and the junction held 8 bases outside the gene matches. The germline CDR1 and CDR2 sequences are DFQATT and SNEGSKA (reference sequence). This CDR3 is 15 amino acids long. The CDR3 DNA follows: TGCAGTGCTAGAGGGGGGACTAGGAAGTTCAATGAGCAGTTCTTC. Protein product: CSARGGTRKFNEQFF.

This clonotype has just one count. At one of its ends the junction is not consistent with the germline gene, which may arise from a read error. The J gene is TRBJ2-1, the V gene TRBV12-5; TRBD1 matches at 8 bases. The end of the DNA is better explained by TRBJ2-7, so the J call may be wrong. Germline CDR1 LGHNT, CDR2 FRNRAP. The CDR3 extends over 15 amino acids. CDR3 protein: CAGGLPGQGVHEQYF. The CDR3 nucleotides read TGTGCTGGTGGTTTGCCTGGACAGGGCGTCCATGAGCAGTACTTC.

Points on this clonotype: Mismatch with germline at one junction end may stem from a read error. The V and J genes are TRBV11-2 and TRBJ2-3; D call uncertain. Germline lookup yields CDR1 SGHAT and CDR2 FQNNGV. The CDR3 is 13 residues long. CDR3 in amino acids: CASSLDRAYTQYF. DNA for the CDR3: TGTGCGAGCAGCTTAGATCGGGCATATACGCAATATTTT.

This clonotype appeared a few times. Germline and junction disagree at one end, which may indicate a read error. The genes are TRBV6-1 and TRBJ2-2; weak D call: TRBD1 (6 bases). The CDR3 runs 15 residues. CDR1 is MNHNS, CDR2 SASEGT, per germline. CDR3 amino acids: CTSNRGSGYTGELFF. The CDR3 coding sequence is TGTACCTCGAATAGGGGGAGTGGGTACACCGGGGAACTGTTTTTT.

The chain is built from TRBV12-3 or TRBV12-4 and TRBJ1-2; 11 nucleotides agree with TRBD1. This CDR3 region has 15 residues. Trimming cost V 9 bases and J 7 bases; bases outside gene matches: 13. CDR3 bases: TGTGCCAGTACCAACACCGGGACAGGGGGAGTTGGCTACACCTTC. Amino acids: CASTNTGTGGVGYTF.

The chain carries TRBV29-1 and TRBJ2-7; tentative D call: TRBD2 (5 bases). The CDR3 runs to 13 residues. Germline CDR1 is SQVTM and CDR2 is ANQGSEA. The V end was cut by 6 bases, the J end by 4 bases, with 16 bases between. The DNA for the CDR3 is TGCAGCGTCAAACTAGAGCGCCCGTACGAGCAGTACTTC. Translation gives CSVKLERPYEQYF.

With regard to this clonotype: Relative to the germline gene, one junction end is altered; a read error may explain this. The V and J genes are TRBV28 and TRBJ2-2; 7 bases are a match to TRBD2. This CDR3 comprises 16 residues. Germline CDR1 reads MDHEN; CDR2 reads SYDVKM. CDR3 DNA: TGTGCCAGCAGAGCCTTCGGGACTATGAACACCGGGGAGCAGTTTTTT. Protein product: CASRAFGTMNTGEQFF.

As for this clonotype: The conserved closing phenylalanine or tryptophan is absent in this CDR3, likely reflecting a read error. No DNA is shown, since the ends of the CDR3 on it are uncertain; the CDR3 is the one TCRdb lists. This chain links TRBV6-5 with TRBJ2-7; the DNA was not used to check the table's D call, TRBD1. Germline loops: CDR1 MNHEY, CDR2 SVGAGI. The CDR3 is 14 amino acids in total, end residues counted. CDR3 loop: CAGNYSPGRNEQCL.

This clonotype was seen repeatedly, ten times or more. The rearrangement joins TRBV6-1 to TRBJ2-2; TRBD1 matches 7 bases. The J segment lost 1 base and the V segment lost 6 bases, leaving 17 bases of the junction unmatched. This CDR3 region has 19 residues. CDR1 is MNHNS and CDR2 is SASEGT in the germline V gene. CDR3 in amino acids: CASSETGLGKNLNTGELFF. CDR3 nucleotides: TGTGCCAGCAGCGAGACAGGGCTTGGGAAGAACTTGAACACCGGGGAGCTGTTTTTT.

At least ten counts were recorded for this clonotype. V and J are TRBV28 and TRBJ2-3; 7 bases line up with TRBD2. CDR3 size: 15 residues. The V gene's germline CDR1 is MDHEN and CDR2 SYDVKM. Losses at the gene ends were 2 bases for V and 2 bases for J; bases not matched to a gene: 4. The CDR3 nucleotides are TGTGCCAGCAGTTTAGTGACTAGCTTCACAGATACGCAGTATTTT. Amino acid sequence: CASSLVTSFTDTQYF.

Notes on this clonotype: Germline is not matched at one junction end, which may reflect a read error. V and J are TRBV7-9 and TRBJ1-1, with D hard to call. The V gene's germline CDR1 is SEHNR and CDR2 FQNEAQ (reference sequence). There are 13 residues in the CDR3. CDR3: CANSLVATGKEFF. DNA for the CDR3: TGTGCCAACAGCTTAGTAGCGACGGGTAAGGAATTCTTT.

A remark on this clonotype: A much larger clone differs by one base, so this may be a read error. The gene calls are TRBV20-1 and TRBJ1-5; TRBD1 matches at 7 bases. CDR1 is DFQATT, CDR2 SNEGSKA, per germline (reference sequence). V gave up 5 bases and J gave up 6 bases; unmatched junction bases: 10. The CDR3 extends over 14 amino acids. CDR3 region: CSAGRGGESQPQHF. CDR3 sequence (DNA): TGCAGTGCTGGCAGGGGGGGAGAAAGTCAGCCCCAGCATTTT.